This T cell receptor (beta chain) comes out of a study of cytomegalovirus exposure and HLA in healthy donors (TCRdb year 2017). At the level of the whole study: The roughly 700 repertoires of the first cohort and the 120 validation repertoires were produced on the same platform, according to a later analysis. The study was designed to test whether signatures of past pathogen exposure could be identified by cataloging public T cell receptors. In addition to the first cohort of approximately 670 subjects, a separate validation cohort of over 90 different subjects was used. The study combined high-throughput TCR immunosequencing, statistical association of individual TCRs with disease status, and machine learning to predict cytomegalovirus infection status. The full study reports these points: In a later analysis, TCRs clustered in the first cohort were found to also tend to co-occur in the 120 or so validation repertoires, with approximately 93% of cluster scores above 0. According to the authors, the approach could potentially be generalized to other disease states and immunological phenotypes. The study listed 150 to 200 TCR beta chains as associated with cytomegalovirus. In vitro tests confirmed that three of the cytomegalovirus-associated TCR beta chains recognize cytomegalovirus antigens. The classifier was reported to diagnose cytomegalovirus status with high specificity and sensitivity in both the original and validation cohorts. A later analysis had no HLA typing for the validation cohort, so co-occurrence there was scored across all 130 or so repertoires. Most TCR sequences were seen in very few donors, while some public TCRs were found in many individuals.

Inclusive of the bounding cysteine and phenylalanine, the CDR3 is 15 residues long. Only the CDR3 DNA stays, 45 bases, in frame from base 1. V ends up 3 bases short and J 4 bases short, with an unmatched junction base count of 5. CDR1 and CDR2 were assigned from the germline V gene as MNHEY and SVGAGI. Donors formed part of the validation cohort, which comprised some 120 subjects and was distinct from the first cohort of under 800 subjects. Turning to this clone: The clone's antigen remains unknown. Base qualities are not provided; no much larger clone lies one nucleotide away.

The receptor library was made with the immunoSEQ multiplex PCR assay. In the source study's methods: A statistical classification framework was built to diagnose cytomegalovirus status from the catalog of TCR beta chain sequences. Here the immuneACCESS table is served through TCRdb, limited to in-frame sequences with V and J called. Missing clones are a known gap in these copies; in checked studies unresolved V genes cover under half, and the rest lacks a known reason. The V and J calls and clone size were taken over from that table, and D and trimming were inferred from the DNA. The sample profile shows 80,000 to 90,000 clones; 95% to 97% of them were found once. Together, the top ten hold roughly 0.8% of the sample.

The chain couples TRBV6-5 to TRBJ2-3; TRBD1 aligns with 9 central bases. This clonotype originated in a man aged 18 to 29 in good health and CMV-seronegative. Sample: PBMCs. This receptor has the CDR3 CASSYITGGPDTQYF. The sequenced DNA: TGTGCCAGCAGTTATATTACAGGGGGCCCAGATACGCAGTATTTT.